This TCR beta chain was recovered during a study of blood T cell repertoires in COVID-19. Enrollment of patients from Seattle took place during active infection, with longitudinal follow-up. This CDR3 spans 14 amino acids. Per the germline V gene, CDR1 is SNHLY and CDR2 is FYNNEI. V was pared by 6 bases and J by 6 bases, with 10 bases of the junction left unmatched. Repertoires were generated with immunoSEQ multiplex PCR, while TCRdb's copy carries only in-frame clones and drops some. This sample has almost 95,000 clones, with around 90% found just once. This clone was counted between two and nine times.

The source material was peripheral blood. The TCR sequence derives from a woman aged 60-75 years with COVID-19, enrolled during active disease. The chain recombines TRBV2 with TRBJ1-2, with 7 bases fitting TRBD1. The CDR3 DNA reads TGTGCCAGCAGGAAAACGACAGGGTGGGATGGCTACACCTTC. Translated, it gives CASRKTTGWDGYTF. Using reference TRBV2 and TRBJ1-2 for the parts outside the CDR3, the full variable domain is EPEVTQTPSHQVTQMGQEVILRCVPISNHLYFYWYRQILGQKVEFLVSFYNNEISEKSEIFDDQFSVERPDGSNFTLKIRSTKLEDSAMYFCASRKTTGWDGYTFGSGTRLTVV.